Each of the 7 T cell receptor beta chains below was sequenced from the same sample in a study of shared clonotypes between healthy human individuals. CD45RO-negative, CCR7-selected cells formed the naive CD8 fraction, which excluded terminally differentiated effector memory CD45RA+ cells. Sequencing was performed with immunoSEQ multiplex PCR; in TCRdb, only in-frame clones are kept and a portion is missing. In the table there are about 2.1 million clones, 93% of which are singletons. Sequenced: naive CD8+ T cells from PBMCs. These receptors were collected from a man younger than 35 in good health. Some clones in this sample may be carry-over from other donors' samples.

The rearrangement links TRBV28 to TRBJ2-1, with D unresolved. The CDR3 has 13 residues. V shed 7 bases and J shed 3 bases, with 10 bases lying between them. Germline lookup yields CDR1 MDHEN and CDR2 SYDVKM. The CDR3 DNA is TGTGCCAGCATGACCGAAAACTACAATGAGCAGTTCTTC. Translating it yields CASMTENYNEQFF.

A few counts support this clone. The chain joins TRBV27 to TRBJ1-5; tentative D call: TRBD1 (5 bases). CDR3 length: 16 amino acids. From germline, CDR1 is MNHEY and CDR2 SMNVEV (reference sequence). Between the trimmed V and J ends, which lost 3 bases and 9 bases, there was a span of 21 bases. The CDR3 coding sequence is TGTGCCAGCAGTTTCCAGGGACTAAGAGGAACTTGGCCCCAGCATTTT. This encodes CASSFQGLRGTWPQHF.

The genes are TRBV28 and TRBJ2-3; TRBD2 aligns across 10 bases. Germline assignment: CDR1 MDHEN and CDR2 SYDVKM. V lost 6 bases, J lost 5 bases, and 11 bases stayed unmatched. The CDR3 spans 16 residues. CDR3 sequence: CASSSGAGGPGDTQYF. The CDR3 bases are TGTGCCAGCAGCTCGGGAGCGGGAGGGCCCGGAGATACGCAGTATTTT.

The rearrangement joins TRBV19 to TRBJ2-7; possibly TRBD1 for D (6 bases). Per the germline V gene, CDR1 is LNHDA and CDR2 is SQIVND (reference sequence). Trimming cost V 2 bases and J 3 bases, with 11 bases left between them. The CDR3 spans 14 residues. The CDR3 spells CASSIQDRYYEQYF. In DNA, the CDR3 is TGTGCCAGTAGTATACAGGACAGATACTACGAGCAGTACTTC.

This sequence joins TRBV6-1 and TRBJ2-5; D unresolved. Trimming left V 8 bases short and J 3 bases short, with 10 bases between. The CDR3 has 12 residues. CDR1 is MNHNS and CDR2 is SASEGT in the germline V gene. CDR3 sequence: CASRPHEETQYF. Here the CDR3 DNA reads TGTGCCAGCCGGCCTCATGAAGAGACCCAGTACTTC.

CDR3: CASTERQSGYGYTF. DNA of the CDR3: TGTGCCAGCACCGAAAGACAGTCTGGCTATGGCTACACCTTC. This sequence joins TRBV7-9 and TRBJ1-2; possible D gene TRBD1, 5 bases. The germline V and J ends were trimmed by 7 bases and 4 bases, with 16 bases remaining between them. CDR3 size: 14 residues. Germline V lookup: CDR1 SEHNR, CDR2 FQNEAQ (reference sequence).

The CDR3 DNA reads as TGTGCCAGTAGTGATTATCCGGGACTAGCCCCCTCCGAGCAGTACTTC. The encoded protein is CASSDYPGLAPSEQYF. This rearrangement joins TRBV19 to TRBJ2-7, with TRBD2 matching 9 bases. This CDR3 contains 16 residues. From germline, CDR1 is LNHDA and CDR2 SQIVND (reference sequence). The junction had 14 bases not matched to a gene; V was cut back by 5 bases and J by 6 bases.